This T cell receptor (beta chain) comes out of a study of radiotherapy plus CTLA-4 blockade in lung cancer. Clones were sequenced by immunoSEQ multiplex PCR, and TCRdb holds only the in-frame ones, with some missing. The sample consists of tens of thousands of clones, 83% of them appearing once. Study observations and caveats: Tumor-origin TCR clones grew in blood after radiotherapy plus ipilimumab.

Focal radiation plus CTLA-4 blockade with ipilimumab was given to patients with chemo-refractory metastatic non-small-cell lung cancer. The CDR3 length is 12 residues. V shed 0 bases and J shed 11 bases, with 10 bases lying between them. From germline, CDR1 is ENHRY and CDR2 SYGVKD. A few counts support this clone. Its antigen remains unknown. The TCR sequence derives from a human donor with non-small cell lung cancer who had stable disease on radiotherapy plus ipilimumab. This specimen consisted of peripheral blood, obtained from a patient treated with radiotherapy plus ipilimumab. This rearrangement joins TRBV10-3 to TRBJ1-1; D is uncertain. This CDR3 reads CAISESGEGAFF. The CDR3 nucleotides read TGTGCCATCAGTGAGTCGGGAGAGGGCGCTTTCTTT.